This T cell receptor (beta chain) was retrieved from a study of CD8+CD57+ T cells in acquired aplastic anemia. Looking at the study overall: Sorted CD4+ and CD8+ cell DNA averaged roughly 3 ug. Study conclusions and caveats: In CD8+ cells, Simpson's diversity showed no significant difference between patients and controls.

Between the trimmed V and J ends, which lost 7 bases and 8 bases, there was a span of 14 bases. Germline V CDR1 and CDR2: MNHEY, SVGAGI. The CDR3 sequence is 12 residues long. TCR beta VDJ and CDR3 profiling used genomic DNA as template. TCRdb re-analysed the reads in MiXCR, keeping a single row per CDR3 protein. Here the sample spans 130,000 or so distinct CDR3 sequences, almost 40% being singletons. CD8+CD57+ cell expansion, shown by flow cytometry, had occurred in the patients selected for sequencing. Among the patients, none had received any therapy at the time of blood sampling. This clonotype occurred many times. Antigen specificity is unknown.

Sequencing was done on a sample of sorted CD4+, CD8+, or CD8+CD57+ T cells (not recorded which) from PBMCs. The receptor was derived from a human donor with aplastic anemia. This chain connects TRBV6-5 to TRBJ1-2; possible D gene TRBD1, 5 bases. Written as DNA, the CDR3 is TGTGCCAGCATGGCAGGGTCTACGGGCTACACCTTC. The encoded protein is CASMAGSTGYTF.